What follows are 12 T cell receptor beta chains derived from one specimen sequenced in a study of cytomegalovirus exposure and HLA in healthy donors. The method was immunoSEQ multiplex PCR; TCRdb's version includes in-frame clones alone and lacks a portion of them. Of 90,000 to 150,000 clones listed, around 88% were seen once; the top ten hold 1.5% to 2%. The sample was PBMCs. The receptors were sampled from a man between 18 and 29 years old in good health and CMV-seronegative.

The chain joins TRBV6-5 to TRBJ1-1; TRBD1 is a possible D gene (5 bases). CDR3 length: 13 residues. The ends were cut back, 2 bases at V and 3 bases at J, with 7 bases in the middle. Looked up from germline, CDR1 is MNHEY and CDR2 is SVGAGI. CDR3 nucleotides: TGTGCCAGCAGTTACGGGGCGTACACTGAAGCTTTCTTT. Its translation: CASSYGAYTEAFF.

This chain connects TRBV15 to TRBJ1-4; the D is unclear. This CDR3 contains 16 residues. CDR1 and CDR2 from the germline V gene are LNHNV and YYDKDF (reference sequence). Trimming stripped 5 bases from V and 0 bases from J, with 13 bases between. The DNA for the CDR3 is TGTGCCACCAGCCGTTCCCCCGGGACAACTAATGAAAAACTGTTTTTT. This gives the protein CATSRSPGTTNEKLFF. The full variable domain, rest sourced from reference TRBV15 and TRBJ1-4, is DAMVIQNPRYQVTQFGKPVTLSCSQTLNHNVMYWYQQKSSQAPKLLFHYYDKDFNNEADTPDNFQSRRPNTSFCFLDIRSPGLGDTAMYLCATSRSPGTTNEKLFFGSGTQLSVL.

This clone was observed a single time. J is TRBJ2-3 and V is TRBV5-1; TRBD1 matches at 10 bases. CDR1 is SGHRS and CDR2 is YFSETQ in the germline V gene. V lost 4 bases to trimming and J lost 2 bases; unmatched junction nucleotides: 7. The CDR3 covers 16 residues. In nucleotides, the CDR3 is TGCGCCAGCAGCCCTTCGACAGGGGGCCCCACAGATACGCAGTATTTT. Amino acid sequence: CASSPSTGGPTDTQYF.

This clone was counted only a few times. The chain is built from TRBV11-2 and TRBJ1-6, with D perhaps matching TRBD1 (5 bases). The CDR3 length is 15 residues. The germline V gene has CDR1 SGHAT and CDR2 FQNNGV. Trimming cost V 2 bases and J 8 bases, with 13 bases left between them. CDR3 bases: TGTGCCAGCAGCTTATTACAGGCATCCGATTCACCCCTCCACTTT. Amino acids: CASSLLQASDSPLHF.

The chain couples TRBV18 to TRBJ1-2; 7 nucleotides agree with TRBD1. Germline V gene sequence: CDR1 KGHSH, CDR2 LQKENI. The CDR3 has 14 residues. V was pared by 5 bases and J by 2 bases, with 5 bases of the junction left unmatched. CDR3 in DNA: TGTGCCAGCTCAGAGGGACAGACAAACTATGGCTACACCTTC. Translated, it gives CASSEGQTNYGYTF. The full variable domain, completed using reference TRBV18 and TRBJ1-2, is NAGVMQNPRHLVRRRGQEARLRCSPMKGHSHVYWYRQLPEEGLKFMVYLQKENIIDESGMPKERFSAEFPKEGPSILRIQQVVRGDSAAYFCASSEGQTNYGYTFGSGTRLTVV.

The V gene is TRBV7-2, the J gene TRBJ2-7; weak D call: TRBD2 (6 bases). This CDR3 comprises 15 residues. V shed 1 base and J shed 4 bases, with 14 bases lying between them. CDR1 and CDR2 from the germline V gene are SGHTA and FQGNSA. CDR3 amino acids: CASSLGHGREYEQYF. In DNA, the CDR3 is TGTGCCAGCAGCTTAGGTCACGGGAGAGAGTACGAGCAGTACTTC.

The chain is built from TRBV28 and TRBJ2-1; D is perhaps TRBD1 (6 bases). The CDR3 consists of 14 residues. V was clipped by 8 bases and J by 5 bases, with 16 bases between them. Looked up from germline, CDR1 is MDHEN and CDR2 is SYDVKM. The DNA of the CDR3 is TGTGCCAGCCGGACCCGGGACAATCACAATGAGCAGTTCTTC. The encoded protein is CASRTRDNHNEQFF.

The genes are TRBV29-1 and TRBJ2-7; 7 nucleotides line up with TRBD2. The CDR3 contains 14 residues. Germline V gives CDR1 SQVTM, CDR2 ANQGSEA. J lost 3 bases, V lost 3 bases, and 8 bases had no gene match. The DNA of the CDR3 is TGCAGCGTTGAGGGGGGAGCGGGGCTCTACGAGCAGTACTTC. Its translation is CSVEGGAGLYEQYF.

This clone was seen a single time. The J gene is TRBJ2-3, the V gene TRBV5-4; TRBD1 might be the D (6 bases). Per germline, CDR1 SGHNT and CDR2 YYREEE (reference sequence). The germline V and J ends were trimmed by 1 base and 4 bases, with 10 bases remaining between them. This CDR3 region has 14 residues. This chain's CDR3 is CASSLLDSSDTQYF. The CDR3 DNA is TGTGCCAGCAGCTTGTTGGACAGCTCAGATACGCAGTATTTT. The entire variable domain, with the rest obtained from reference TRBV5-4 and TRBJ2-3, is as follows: ETGVTQSPTHLIKTRGQQVTLRCSSQSGHNTVSWYQQALGQGPQFIFQYYREEENGRGNFPPRFSGLQFPNYSSELNVNALELDDSALYLCASSLLDSSDTQYFGPGTRLTVL.

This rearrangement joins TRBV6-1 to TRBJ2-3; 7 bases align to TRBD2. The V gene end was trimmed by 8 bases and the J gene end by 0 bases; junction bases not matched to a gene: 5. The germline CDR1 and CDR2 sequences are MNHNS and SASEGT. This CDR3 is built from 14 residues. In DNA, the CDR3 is TGTGCCAGCGGGAGGGCCTTGAGCACAGATACGCAGTATTTT. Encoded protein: CASGRALSTDTQYF.

The CDR3 region is CATLGAGGPVHEQYF. CDR3 coding DNA: TGCGCCACTCTTGGGGCGGGAGGGCCTGTTCACGAGCAGTACTTC. The chain joins TRBV23-1 to TRBJ2-7; TRBD2 agrees at 9 bases. TRBV23-1 is reported as an ORF; its role is uncertain. J was trimmed by 5 bases and V by 10 bases; bases with no gene match: 15. The CDR3 is made up of 15 amino acids.

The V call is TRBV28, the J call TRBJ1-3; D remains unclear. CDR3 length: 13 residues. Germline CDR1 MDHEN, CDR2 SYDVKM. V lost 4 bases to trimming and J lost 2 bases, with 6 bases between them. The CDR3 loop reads CASSSETGNTIYF. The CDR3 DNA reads TGTGCCAGCAGTTCCGAGACTGGAAACACCATATATTTT.